The 14 T cell receptor beta chains below come from one sample, sequenced in a study of T cell repertoires in cytomegalovirus infection. MiXCR was run by TCRdb on the reads, yielding one entry per CDR3 protein. The sample holds over 150,000 distinct CDR3 sequences, approximately 18% seen once. Sequencing input: CD8+ T cells from PBMCs. The receptor source for this set is a human donor in good health (CMV status not recorded). Some clones in this sample may be carry-over from other donors' samples.

The J gene is TRBJ2-2, the V gene TRBV7-2, with D unresolved. CDR3 length: 11 residues. Germline assignment: CDR1 SGHTA and CDR2 FQGNSA. V gave up 8 bases and J gave up 8 bases, with 9 bases separating them. The CDR3 region is CASWASGELFF. As DNA, the CDR3 is TGTGCCAGCTGGGCGTCTGGGGAGCTGTTTTTT. The variable domain in full, with the rest retrieved from reference TRBV7-2 and TRBJ2-2, is GAGVSQSPSNKVTEKGKDVELRCDPISGHTALYWYRQSLGQGLEFLIYFQGNSAPDKSGLPSDRFSAERTGGSVSTLTIQRTQQEDSAVYLCASWASGELFFGEGSRLTVL.

The sample holds a few counts of this clonotype. This sequence joins TRBV5-6 and TRBJ2-1; D not certain. With 1 base removed from V and 4 bases from J, the gap between germline ends came to 6 bases. Germline lookup yields CDR1 SGHDT and CDR2 YYEEEE. CDR3 length equals 13 residues. The CDR3 DNA sequence: TGTGCCAGCAGCTTGCTTCTTTACAATGAGCAGTTCTTC. It specifies CASSLLLYNEQFF.

V and J are TRBV6-6 and TRBJ2-3; 15 bases match TRBD2. The length of the CDR3 is 18 residues. Germline V gene data show CDR1 as MNHNY and CDR2 as SVGAGI (reference sequence). V trimming: 0 bases; J trimming: 3 bases; junction bases outside the gene matches: 4. The CDR3 protein is CASSYSRTSGGDTDTQYF. The CDR3 DNA follows: TGTGCCAGCAGTTACTCCCGGACTAGCGGGGGGGATACAGATACGCAGTATTTT.

The sample holds a few counts of this clonotype. The CDR3 DNA follows: TGTGCCAGCAGCTTGGGACAGGGTACCCGCAATGAGCAGTTCTTC. It codes for CASSLGQGTRNEQFF. This sequence joins TRBV7-3 and TRBJ2-1, with 9 nucleotides matching TRBD1. This CDR3 region has 15 residues. The germline gives CDR1 SGHTA, CDR2 FQGTGA. J was trimmed by 6 bases and V by 3 bases; bases with no gene match: 6.

The gene calls are TRBV6-5 and TRBJ2-3; 8 bases are a match to TRBD2. The CDR3 totals 16 residues. Germline CDR1 reads MNHEY; CDR2 reads SVGAGI. V dropped 5 bases and J dropped 1; count of bases not matched to a gene: 8. CDR3 DNA: TGTGCCAGCAGTCCCTCGGGGGGGCTAGGCACAGATACGCAGTATTTT. It is translated as CASSPSGGLGTDTQYF.

This CDR3 reads CSARKAGPPPGANVLTF. In nucleotides, the CDR3 is TGCAGTGCTAGGAAGGCAGGACCCCCACCTGGGGCCAACGTCCTGACTTTC. V gene TRBV20-1 combines with J gene TRBJ2-6, with D uncertain. The CDR3 totals 17 residues. Germline V gene sequence: CDR1 DFQATT, CDR2 SNEGSKA (reference sequence). The ends were cut back, 3 bases at V and 2 bases at J, with 17 bases in the middle.

The gene calls are TRBV29-1 and TRBJ1-2, with a weak D call TRBD1 (5 bases). CDR1 is SQVTM and CDR2 is ANQGSEA in the germline V gene. The V end lost 4 bases, the J end lost 7 bases, and 19 bases lay between the germline ends. This CDR3 is built from 14 residues. CDR3 DNA sequence: TGCAGCGTTGCCCCGCGGGGGGTATTGGGTGGCTACACCTTC. Encoded protein: CSVAPRGVLGGYTF. Full variable domain (outside the CDR3, taken from reference TRBV29-1 and TRBJ1-2): SAVISQKPSRDICQRGTSLTIQCQVDSQVTMMFWYRQQPGQSLTLIATANQGSEATYESGFVIDKFPISRPNLTFSTLTVSNMSPEDSSIYLCSVAPRGVLGGYTFGSGTRLTVV.

This clonotype was observed a few times. V gene TRBV12-3 or TRBV12-4 combines with J gene TRBJ2-3; 10 bases fit TRBD1. The length of the CDR3 is 15 residues. V shed 6 bases, J shed 3 bases, and the junction held 6 bases outside the gene matches. CDR3: CASRMDRGRTDTQYF. CDR3 sequence (DNA): TGTGCCAGCAGAATGGACAGGGGGAGAACAGATACGCAGTATTTT.

Only a few counts were recorded for this clonotype. The genes are TRBV6-1 and TRBJ2-3; perhaps TRBD2 as D (6 bases). Germline values: CDR1 MNHNS, CDR2 SASEGT. The CDR3 is 15 amino acids. Trimming took off 3 bases at V and 6 bases at J, with 16 bases between the two ends. The CDR3, as DNA: TGTGCCAGCAGTGACTATAAGGTGGAGGGGGATACGCAGTATTTT. It translates to CASSDYKVEGDTQYF.

The V gene is TRBV7-9, the J gene TRBJ2-1; D is undetermined. Trimming took off 0 bases at V and 2 bases at J, with 8 bases between the two ends. CDR3 length: 15 residues. CDR1 SEHNR and CDR2 FQNEAQ come from the germline V gene (reference sequence). DNA for the CDR3: TGTGCCAGCAGCTTAGCGAGTAGCCCCTACAATGAGCAGTTCTTC. This codes for CASSLASSPYNEQFF.

The J gene is TRBJ1-3, the V gene TRBV28; maybe TRBD1 (6 bases). Germline CDR1 is MDHEN and CDR2 is SYDVKM. The CDR3 extends over 14 amino acids. V dropped 3 bases and J dropped 4 bases, with 10 bases sitting between them. The CDR3 here is CASSFSDSGNTIYF. The CDR3 nucleotides read TGTGCCAGCAGTTTCTCGGACAGCGGAAACACCATATATTTT.

This clonotype appeared once. The chain combines TRBV7-9 with TRBJ2-1, with TRBD2 matching 7 bases. Germline CDR1 SEHNR, CDR2 FQNEAQ (reference sequence). The CDR3 has 18 residues. V dropped 5 bases and J dropped 0; count of bases not matched to a gene: 13. The CDR3 loop reads CASSDHSGGSGSYNEQFF. The CDR3 DNA reads TGTGCCAGCAGCGACCACTCGGGCGGGAGCGGCTCCTACAATGAGCAGTTCTTC.

The chain recombines TRBV7-2 with TRBJ2-5, with D tentatively TRBD2 (6 bases). Germline V gives CDR1 SGHTA, CDR2 FQGNSA. Trimming took 2 bases from V and 0 from J, leaving 10 bases between them. This CDR3 has 15 residues. The CDR3 is CASSLMRLDQETQYF. CDR3 nucleotides: TGTGCCAGCAGCTTAATGCGACTAGACCAAGAGACCCAGTACTTC.

The gene calls are TRBV18 and TRBJ1-2; weak D call: TRBD1 (5 bases). V was cut by 0 bases and J by 0 bases, with 8 bases left in between. The CDR3 runs to 15 residues. Germline lookup yields CDR1 KGHSH and CDR2 LQKENI. CDR3 protein: CASSPPGGSNYGYTF. In DNA, the CDR3 is TGTGCCAGCTCACCACCGGGGGGATCTAACTATGGCTACACCTTC.